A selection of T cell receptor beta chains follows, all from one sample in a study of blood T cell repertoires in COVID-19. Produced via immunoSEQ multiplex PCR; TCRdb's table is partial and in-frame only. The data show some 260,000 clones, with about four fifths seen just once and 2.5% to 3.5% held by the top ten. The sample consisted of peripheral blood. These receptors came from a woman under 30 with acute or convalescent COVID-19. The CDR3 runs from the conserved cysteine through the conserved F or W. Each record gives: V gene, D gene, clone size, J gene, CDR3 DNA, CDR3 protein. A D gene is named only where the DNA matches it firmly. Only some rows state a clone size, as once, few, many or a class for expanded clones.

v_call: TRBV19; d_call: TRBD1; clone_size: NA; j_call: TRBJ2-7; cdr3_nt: TGTGCCAGTGCGCCCTCATCCGGGACAGCGAACTACGAGCAGTACTTC; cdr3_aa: CASAPSSGTANYEQYF
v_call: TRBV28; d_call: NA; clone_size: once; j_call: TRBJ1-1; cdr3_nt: TGTGCCAGCAGTTCCCAGGCAACACCGAGAAACACTGAAGCTTTCTTT; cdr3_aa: CASSSQATPRNTEAFF
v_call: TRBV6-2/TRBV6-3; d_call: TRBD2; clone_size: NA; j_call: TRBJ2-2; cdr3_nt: TGTGCCAGCACCCCCGGGGGTCTAGCGGGAGCGACGAACACCGGGGAGCTGTTTTTT; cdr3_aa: CASTPGGLAGATNTGELFF
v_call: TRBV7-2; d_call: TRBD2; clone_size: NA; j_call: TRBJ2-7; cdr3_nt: TGTGCCAGCACCGGGGGGGGGACTAGCGGGAGACAATTCTCCTACGAGCAGTACTTC; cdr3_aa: CASTGGGTSGRQFSYEQYF
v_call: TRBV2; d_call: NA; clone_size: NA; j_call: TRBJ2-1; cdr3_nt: TGTGCCAGCAGGTGGACTGCCATTTTCAATGAGCAGTTCTTC; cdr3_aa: CASRWTAIFNEQFF
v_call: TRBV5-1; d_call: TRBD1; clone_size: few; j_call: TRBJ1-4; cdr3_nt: TGCGCCAGCAGCTTGGGGGACAGGGGTAGTGAAAAACTGTTTTTT; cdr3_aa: CASSLGDRGSEKLFF
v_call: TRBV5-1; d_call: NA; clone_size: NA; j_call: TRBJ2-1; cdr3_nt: TGCGCCAGCAGCTTTTCTAACAATGAGCAGTTCTTC; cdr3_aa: CASSFSNNEQFF
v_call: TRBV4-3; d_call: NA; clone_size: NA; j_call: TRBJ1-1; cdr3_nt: TGCGCCAGCAGCCGTGCAGGGGATATGAACACTGAAGCTTTCTTT; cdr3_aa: CASSRAGDMNTEAFF
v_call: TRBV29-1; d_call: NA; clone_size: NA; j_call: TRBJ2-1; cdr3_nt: TGCAGCGCCGGGGGGCGGGGGAATTACAATGAGCAGTTCTTC; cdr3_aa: CSAGGRGNYNEQFF
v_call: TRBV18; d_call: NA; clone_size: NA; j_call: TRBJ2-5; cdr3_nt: TGTGCCAGCTCACTAGGACTGGCCCAAGAGACCCAGTACTTC; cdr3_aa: CASSLGLAQETQYF
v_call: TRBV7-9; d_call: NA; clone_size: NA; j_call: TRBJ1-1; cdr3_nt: TGTGCCAGCAGCCAAGGCGGCACTGAAGCTTTCTTT; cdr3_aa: CASSQGGTEAFF
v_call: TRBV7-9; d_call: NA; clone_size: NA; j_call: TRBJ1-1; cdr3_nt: TGTGCCAGCAGCCTCGGGCAGGGGAACACTGAAGCTTTCTTT; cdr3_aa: CASSLGQGNTEAFF
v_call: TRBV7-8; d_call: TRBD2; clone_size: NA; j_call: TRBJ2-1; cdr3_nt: TGTGCCAGCAGCTTAGTTCCGGCGGGAGGGTACAATGAGCAGTTCTTC; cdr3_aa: CASSLVPAGGYNEQFF
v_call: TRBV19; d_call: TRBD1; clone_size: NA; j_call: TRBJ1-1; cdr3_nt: TGTGCCAGTAGTATGACACGGGACAGGGGGTCGGCGGACACTGAAGCTTTCTTT; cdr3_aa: CASSMTRDRGSADTEAFF
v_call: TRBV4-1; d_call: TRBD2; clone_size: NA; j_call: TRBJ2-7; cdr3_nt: TGCGCCAGCAGCCAGGGACTTAAGGGACTAGCGGGAGGCGAGCAGTACTTC; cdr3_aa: CASSQGLKGLAGGEQYF
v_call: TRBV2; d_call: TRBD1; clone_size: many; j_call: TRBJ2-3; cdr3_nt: TGTGCCAGCAGTGCCCGGACAGGGACAGATACGCAGTATTTT; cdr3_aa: CASSARTGTDTQYF
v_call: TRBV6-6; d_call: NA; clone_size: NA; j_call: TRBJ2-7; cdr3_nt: TGTGCCAGCAGTTACGGGGCAGAGTCCTACGAGCAGTACTTC; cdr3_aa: CASSYGAESYEQYF
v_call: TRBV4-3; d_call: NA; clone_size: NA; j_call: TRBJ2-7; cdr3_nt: TGCGCCAGCAGCCAAGGGGGAGGGACAGGTGCCTACGAGCAGTACTTC; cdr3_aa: CASSQGGGTGAYEQYF
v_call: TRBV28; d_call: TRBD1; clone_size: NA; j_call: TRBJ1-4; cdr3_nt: TGTGCCAGCAGTCTGCCCGGGACAGGAAGAGGAAAACTGTTTTTT; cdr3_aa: CASSLPGTGRGKLFF
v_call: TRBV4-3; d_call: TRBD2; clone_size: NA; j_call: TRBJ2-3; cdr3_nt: TGCGCCAGCAGCCAAGATCTAACGGGTAGCGGGGGCGATACGCAGTATTTT; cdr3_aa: CASSQDLTGSGGDTQYF
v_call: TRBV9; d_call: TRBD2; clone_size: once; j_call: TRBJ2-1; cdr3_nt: TGTGCCAGCAGCGACATACAAATCCCTAGCAGCGGGAGGGGACTATACAATGAGCAGTTCTTC; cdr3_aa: CASSDIQIPSSGRGLYNEQFF
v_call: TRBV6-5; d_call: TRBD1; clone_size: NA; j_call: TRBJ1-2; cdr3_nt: TGTGCCAGCAGTTTGGACAGGGGATATGGCTACACCTTC; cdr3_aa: CASSLDRGYGYTF
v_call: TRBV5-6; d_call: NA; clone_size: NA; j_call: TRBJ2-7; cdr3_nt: TGTGCCAGCAGCTTGGGCGGGGTTGTCTACGAGCAGTACTTC; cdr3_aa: CASSLGGVVYEQYF
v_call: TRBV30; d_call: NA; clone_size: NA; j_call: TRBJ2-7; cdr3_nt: TGTGCCTGGAGTGTACGGCTAGCGCGGTACGAGCAGTACTTC; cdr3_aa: CAWSVRLARYEQYF
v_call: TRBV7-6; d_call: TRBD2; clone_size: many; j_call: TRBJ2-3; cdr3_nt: TGTGCCAGCAGCCCGCTAGCGGGAGGGACTAGCACAGATACGCAGTATTTT; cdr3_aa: CASSPLAGGTSTDTQYF
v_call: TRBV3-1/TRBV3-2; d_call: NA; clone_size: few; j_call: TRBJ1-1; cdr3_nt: TGTGCCAGCAGCGAGGGGGGGAGCCACACTGAAGCTTTCTTT; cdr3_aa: CASSEGGSHTEAFF
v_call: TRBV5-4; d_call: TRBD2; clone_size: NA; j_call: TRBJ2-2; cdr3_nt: TGTGCCAGCAGCACAGGGGATGCTAGCGGGAGGGCCAGTACCGGGGAGCTGTTTTTT; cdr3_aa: CASSTGDASGRASTGELFF
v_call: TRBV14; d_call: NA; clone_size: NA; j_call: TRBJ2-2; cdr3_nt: TGTGCCAGCAGCCAAGACGACGGACTGCTCGCGAACACCGGGGAGCTGTTTTTT; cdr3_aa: CASSQDDGLLANTGELFF
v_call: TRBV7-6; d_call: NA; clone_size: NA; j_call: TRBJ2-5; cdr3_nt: TGTGCCAGCAGCTTATTCGGAGAGGCCCAAGAGACCCAGTACTTC; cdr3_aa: CASSLFGEAQETQYF
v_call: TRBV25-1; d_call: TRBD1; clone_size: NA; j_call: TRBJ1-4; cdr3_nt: TGTGCCAGCAGTGAGGGGGGCCGGACAGGGTTGGGAGAAAAACTGTTTTTT; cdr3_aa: CASSEGGRTGLGEKLFF
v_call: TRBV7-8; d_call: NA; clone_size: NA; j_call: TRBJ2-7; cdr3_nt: TGTGCCAGCAGCCTGGAGAACCAGGGGCCGGACGAGCAGTACTTC; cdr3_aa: CASSLENQGPDEQYF